The 13 T cell receptor beta chains below all came from one sample that was sequenced in a study of cytomegalovirus exposure and HLA in healthy donors. The PCR was carried out with 60 Vbeta primers and 13 Jbeta primers. Assay used: immunoSEQ multiplex PCR; TCRdb lists only in-frame clones, some missing. The sample contains some 150,000 clones, around 79% of which appear only once. The sequencing input was PBMCs. The receptors originated from a human donor in good health.

This chain connects TRBV19 to TRBJ1-4; the match to TRBD1 covers 9 bases. Germline loops: CDR1 LNHDA, CDR2 SQIVND (reference sequence). The CDR3 contains 15 residues. V was pared by 6 bases and J by 0 bases, with 2 bases of the junction left unmatched. Here the CDR3 reads CASSRTGATNEKLFF. CDR3 bases: TGTGCCAGTAGCAGGACAGGGGCAACTAATGAAAAACTGTTTTTT.

This clone is a singleton in its sample. CDR3: CASSLGLQVHEQYF. CDR3 nucleotide sequence: TGTGCCAGCAGTCTGGGACTACAAGTTCACGAGCAGTACTTC. This rearrangement joins TRBV6-7 to TRBJ2-7; TRBD2 matches at 7 bases. TRBV6-7 is noted as an ORF with a role that remains uncertain. The CDR3 runs to 14 residues. Trimming at V came to 5 bases and at J to 5 bases, leaving 9 bases not matched to a gene.

The chain couples TRBV7-9 to TRBJ2-5; D unresolved. V lost 2 bases to trimming and J lost 0 bases, with 10 bases between them. Germline V gene lookup returns CDR1 SEHNR and CDR2 FQNEAQ (reference sequence). The CDR3 runs 15 residues. The DNA of the CDR3 is TGTGCCAGCAGCTTATCAGGCAGGTACCAAGAGACCCAGTACTTC. Translating it yields CASSLSGRYQETQYF.

The V gene is TRBV29-1, the J gene TRBJ2-7; TRBD1 agrees at 9 bases. Germline CDR1 and CDR2: SQVTM and ANQGSEA. J lost 4 bases, V lost 0 bases, and 4 bases had no gene match. The CDR3 has 14 amino acids. The CDR3 here is CSVEDGTGLYEQYF. The CDR3 DNA reads TGCAGCGTTGAAGACGGGACAGGGCTTTACGAGCAGTACTTC.

This clone was seen just once. The J gene is TRBJ2-1, the V gene TRBV6-1; 9 nucleotides align to TRBD2. Germline V gene sequence: CDR1 MNHNS, CDR2 SASEGT. CDR3 length: 14 amino acids. Germline trimming cut 4 bases from V and 2 bases from J; bases unmatched to any gene: 0. CDR3 loop: CASSGLAAYNEQFF. CDR3 in DNA: TGTGCCAGCAGTGGACTAGCGGCCTACAATGAGCAGTTCTTC.

This clone was recorded once. The chain employs TRBV7-7 and TRBJ2-3; 9 bases map to TRBD1. The CDR3 is made up of 15 amino acids. Trimming at V came to 3 bases and at J to 5 bases, leaving 6 bases not matched to a gene. Germline V gives CDR1 SSHAT, CDR2 FNYEAQ (reference sequence). CDR3 in amino acids: CASSLGQGRIDTQYF. CDR3 bases: TGTGCCAGCAGCTTGGGACAGGGTCGTATAGATACGCAGTATTTT. The full variable domain, its missing parts supplied by reference TRBV7-7 and TRBJ2-3, is GAGVSQSPRYKVTKRGQDVTLRCDPISSHATLYWYQQALGQGPEFLTYFNYEAQPDKSGLPSDRFSAERPEGSISTLTIQRTEQRDSAMYRCASSLGQGRIDTQYFGPGTRLTVL.

The rearrangement links TRBV5-1 to TRBJ2-4; possible D gene TRBD1, 6 bases. V was cut by 3 bases and J by 1 base, with 20 bases left in between. The CDR3 is 18 amino acids. The germline V gene has CDR1 SGHRS and CDR2 YFSETQ. CDR3 nucleotides: TGCGCCAGCAGCTCTACGACGGGACAAATCCCCGCCAAAAACATTCAGTACTTC. As protein: CASSSTTGQIPAKNIQYF.

The chain recombines TRBV7-7 with TRBJ2-1; D perhaps matches TRBD2 (6 bases). CDR1 is SSHAT, CDR2 FNYEAQ, per germline (reference sequence). V was trimmed by 3 bases and J by 2 bases, leaving 11 bases between them. The CDR3 is 15 residues long. The CDR3 bases are TGTGCCAGCAGCTTGGGAGGTAACACCTACAATGAGCAGTTCTTC. Translation gives CASSLGGNTYNEQFF.

V is TRBV9 and J is TRBJ2-5, with 7 bases that match TRBD1. With 3 bases clipped from V and 4 bases from J, the junction kept 6 bases outside the gene matches. The CDR3 runs 14 residues. Germline CDR1 SGDLS, CDR2 YYNGEE. CDR3 sequence: CASSARQGSETQYF. The DNA of the CDR3 is TGTGCCAGCAGCGCCCGACAGGGATCAGAGACCCAGTACTTC.

The genes are TRBV6-5 and TRBJ1-5; 7 bases are shared with TRBD1. V was pared by 6 bases and J by 0 bases, with 5 bases of the junction left unmatched. The CDR3 consists of 15 residues. Per germline, CDR1 MNHEY and CDR2 SVGAGI. CDR3 sequence: CASSPNRGSNQPQHF. Here the CDR3 DNA reads TGTGCCAGCAGCCCGAACAGGGGTAGCAATCAGCCCCAGCATTTT.

This clone appeared once. This sequence joins TRBV6-1 and TRBJ1-1; 9 bases agree with TRBD1. J was trimmed by 5 bases and V by 4 bases; bases with no gene match: 23. Germline V gene sequence: CDR1 MNHNS, CDR2 SASEGT. This CDR3 comprises 20 residues. The CDR3 region has the DNA TGTGCCAGCAGTGTTCCATCCCCCGGGACAGGGCTCCCGTTATGGACTGAAGCTTTCTTT. It yields the protein CASSVPSPGTGLPLWTEAFF.

The chain recombines TRBV5-6 with TRBJ1-1; D possibly corresponds to TRBD1 (5 bases). Looked up from germline, CDR1 is SGHDT and CDR2 is YYEEEE. Trimming cost V 2 bases and J 10 bases, with 15 bases left between them. The CDR3 is made up of 13 amino acids. The CDR3, as DNA: TGTGCCAGCAGCTTACCGGGGGATCGCGGAGCTTTCTTT. Residues: CASSLPGDRGAFF. Variable domain in full (rest from reference TRBV5-6 and TRBJ1-1): DAGVTQSPTHLIKTRGQQVTLRCSPKSGHDTVSWYQQALGQGPQFIFQYYEEEERQRGNFPDRFSGHQFPNYSSELNVNALLLGDSALYLCASSLPGDRGAFFGQGTRLTVV.

This clone was detected a few times. J is TRBJ2-1 and V is TRBV5-1; 8 bases match TRBD2. Germline loops: CDR1 SGHRS, CDR2 YFSETQ. This CDR3 spans 16 amino acids. Trimming cost V 0 bases and J 7 bases; bases outside gene matches: 9. The DNA of the CDR3 is TGCGCCAGCAGCTTGGTTGGGGGACTAGGTTTTAATGAGCAGTTCTTC. This sequence encodes CASSLVGGLGFNEQFF. The full variable domain, with the rest looked up from reference TRBV5-1 and TRBJ2-1, is KAGVTQTPRYLIKTRGQQVTLSCSPISGHRSVSWYQQTPGQGLQFLFEYFSETQRNKGNFPGRFSGRQFSNSRSEMNVSTLELGDSALYLCASSLVGGLGFNEQFFGPGTRLTVL.